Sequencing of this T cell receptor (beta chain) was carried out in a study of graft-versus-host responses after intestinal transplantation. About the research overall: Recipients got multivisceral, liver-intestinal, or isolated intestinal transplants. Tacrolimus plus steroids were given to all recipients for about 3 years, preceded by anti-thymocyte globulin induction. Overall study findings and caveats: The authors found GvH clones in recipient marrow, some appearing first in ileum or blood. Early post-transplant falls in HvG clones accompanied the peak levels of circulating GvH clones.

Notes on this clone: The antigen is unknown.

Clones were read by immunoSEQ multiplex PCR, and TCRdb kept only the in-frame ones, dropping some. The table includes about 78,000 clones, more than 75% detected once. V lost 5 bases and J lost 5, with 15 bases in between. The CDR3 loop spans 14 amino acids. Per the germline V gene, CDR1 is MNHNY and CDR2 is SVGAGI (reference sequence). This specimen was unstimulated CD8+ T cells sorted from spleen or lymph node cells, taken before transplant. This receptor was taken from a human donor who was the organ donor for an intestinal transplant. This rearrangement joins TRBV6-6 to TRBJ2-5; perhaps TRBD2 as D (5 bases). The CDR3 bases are TGTGCCAGCAGTCCCGCGGGTTTGGTCGAGACCCAGTACTTC. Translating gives CASSPAGLVETQYF.